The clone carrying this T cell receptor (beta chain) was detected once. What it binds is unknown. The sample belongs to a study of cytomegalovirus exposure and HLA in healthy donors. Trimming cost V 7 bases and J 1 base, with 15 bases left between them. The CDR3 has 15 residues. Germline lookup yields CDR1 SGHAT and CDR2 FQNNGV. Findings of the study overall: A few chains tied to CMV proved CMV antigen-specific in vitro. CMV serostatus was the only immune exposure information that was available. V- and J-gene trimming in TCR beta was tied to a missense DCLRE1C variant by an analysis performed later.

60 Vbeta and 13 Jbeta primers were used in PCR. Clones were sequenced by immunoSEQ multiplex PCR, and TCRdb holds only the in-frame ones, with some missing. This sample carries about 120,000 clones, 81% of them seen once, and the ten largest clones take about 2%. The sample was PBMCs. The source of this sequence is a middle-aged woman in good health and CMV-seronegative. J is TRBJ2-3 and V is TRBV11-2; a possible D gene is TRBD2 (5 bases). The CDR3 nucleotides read TGTGCCAGCACTAAACGGGATTTAGGCACAGATACGCAGTATTTT. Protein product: CASTKRDLGTDTQYF.